This entry lists 18 T cell receptor beta chains sequenced from one sample in a study of vaccination and CD4 T cells after COVID-19. Oncomine TCR Beta short-read sequencing was applied to DNA from cultured CD4+ T cells. TCRdb fed the PCR reads into MiXCR, producing one record per CDR3 protein. The data contain some 17,000 distinct CDR3 sequences, less than 50% of them singletons. Their recognized antigens are unknown. Sample treatment: approximately 9-day PBMC culture with coronavirus spike peptide pools or control peptides (ViraFEST assay). The specimen comprised CD4+ T cells from blood, cultured in vitro, sampled after SARS-CoV-2 vaccination. The origin of the receptors is a human donor who had recovered from COVID-19.

This clonotype was seen more than once but under ten times. V and J are TRBV24-1 and TRBJ2-2, with D unresolved. V shed 3 bases and J shed 4 bases, with 11 bases lying between them. Germline V gives CDR1 KGHDR, CDR2 SFDVKD. The CDR3 has 15 amino acids. The CDR3: CATSDPNVVTGELFF. The CDR3 coding sequence is TGTGCCACCAGTGATCCAAACGTCGTCACCGGGGAGCTGTTTTTT.

The chain uses TRBV5-4 and TRBJ2-5, with 9 bases identical to TRBD1. The V segment lost 5 bases and the J segment 4 bases; nucleotides outside the gene matches: 6. Germline CDR1 and CDR2: SGHNT and YYREEE (reference sequence). This CDR3 has 14 residues. The CDR3 DNA reads as TGTGCCAGCAGTACAGGGGGCCCCCGAGAGACCCAGTACTTC. Protein sequence: CASSTGGPRETQYF.

This clonotype has just a few counts. The J gene is TRBJ2-7, the V gene TRBV20-1, with 8 nucleotides matching TRBD2. The CDR3 contains 16 residues. Germline V gene sequence: CDR1 DFQATT, CDR2 SNEGSKA (reference sequence). Losses at the gene ends were 0 bases for V and 6 bases for J; bases not matched to a gene: 13. CDR3 in DNA: TGCAGTGCTAGAGATCGGACTAGCCACACTTATTCCGAGCAGTACTTC. It encodes CSARDRTSHTYSEQYF.

In this sample, this clonotype turned up a few times. The chain couples TRBV6-1 to TRBJ2-7; 8 bases are a match to TRBD1. The CDR3 extends over 15 amino acids. After removal of 7 bases from V and 2 bases from J, the junction contained 10 bases not matched to a gene. Germline CDR1 is MNHNS and CDR2 is SASEGT. The CDR3 is CASNLRTGSPYEQYF. The CDR3 DNA reads TGTGCCAGCAATCTACGGACAGGGAGCCCCTACGAGCAGTACTTC.

The chain couples TRBV28 to TRBJ1-2; D may be TRBD1 (5 bases). Germline lookup yields CDR1 MDHEN and CDR2 SYDVKM. CDR3 size: 16 residues. The ends were cut back, 5 bases at V and 6 bases at J, with 22 bases in the middle. The CDR3 region has the DNA TGTGCCAGCAGTCAACTGACCCGCCAGGGAACAGATGGCTACACCTTC. Its protein is CASSQLTRQGTDGYTF.

The V call is TRBV6-1, the J call TRBJ2-7; TRBD1 might be the D (6 bases). Trimming pared 6 bases from V and 7 bases from J, leaving 19 bases between. CDR1 and CDR2 from the germline V gene are MNHNS and SASEGT. CDR3 size: 14 residues. As DNA, the CDR3 is TGTGCCAGCAGCGACCGGTGGACAGTTGGGGAGCAGTACTTC. Its translation is CASSDRWTVGEQYF.

V is TRBV7-2 and J is TRBJ1-2, with a weak D call TRBD1 (5 bases). The germline CDR1 and CDR2 sequences are SGHTA and FQGNSA. This CDR3 has 16 residues. Trimming cost V 6 bases and J 6 bases, with 23 bases left between them. The CDR3 region is CASSNRSDNIKNGYTF. CDR3 coding DNA: TGTGCCAGCAGTAACCGGTCGGACAACATAAAGAATGGCTACACCTTC.

The chain is built from TRBV7-9 and TRBJ2-1; 8 nucleotides line up with TRBD2. The CDR3 extends over 16 amino acids. Unmatched junction bases numbered 10, after V lost 5 bases and J lost 4 bases. The V gene's germline CDR1 is SEHNR and CDR2 FQNEAQ (reference sequence). CDR3 loop: CASSPKAGEGYNEQFF. Here the CDR3 DNA reads TGTGCCAGCAGCCCGAAAGCGGGAGAGGGATACAATGAGCAGTTCTTC.

This clonotype was seen more than once but under ten times. The chain carries TRBV18 and TRBJ2-5; D is unresolved. From germline, CDR1 is KGHSH and CDR2 LQKENI. Between the trimmed V and J ends, which lost 1 base and 5 bases, there was a span of 11 bases. The CDR3 loop spans 14 amino acids. As DNA, the CDR3 is TGTGCCAGCTCACCACATCCCACAAAGGAGACCCAGTACTTC. Translating gives CASSPHPTKETQYF.

The chain employs TRBV7-6 and TRBJ2-5; D may be TRBD1 (5 bases). This CDR3 comprises 14 residues. V gave up 8 bases and J gave up 4 bases, with 17 bases separating them. Per the germline V gene, CDR1 is SGHVS and CDR2 is FNYEAQ. The CDR3 DNA reads as TGTGCCAGCTCCCTAAATCGACAGAGAGAGACCCAGTACTTC. Protein sequence: CASSLNRQRETQYF.

The chain uses TRBV27 and TRBJ2-7; 11 bases map to TRBD2. This CDR3 region has 14 residues. Losses at the gene ends were 7 bases for V and 2 bases for J; bases not matched to a gene: 4. Germline V CDR1 and CDR2: MNHEY, SMNVEV (reference sequence). The CDR3 DNA follows: TGTGCCAGCAAAGGACTAGCGGGCCCCTACGAGCAGTACTTC. The encoded protein is CASKGLAGPYEQYF.

This clonotype has more than one count but fewer than ten. The genes are TRBV5-4 and TRBJ2-3; D is unclear. Germline V gene lookup returns CDR1 SGHNT and CDR2 YYREEE (reference sequence). The CDR3 is 11 amino acids. V was cut by 4 bases and J by 11 bases, with 11 bases left in between. The CDR3 nucleotides read TGTGCCAGCAGCCTGGGCCGGAAGCAGTATTTT. Its protein is CASSLGRKQYF.

This chain joins TRBV20-1 and TRBJ2-5; 10 positions agree with TRBD2. This CDR3 has 15 amino acids. The germline gives CDR1 DFQATT, CDR2 SNEGSKA (reference sequence). The ends lost 0 bases at V and 7 bases at J; junction bases unmatched: 8. Written as DNA, the CDR3 is TGCAGTGCTAGAGATCGAGCGGGAGGGCTGGGGACCCAGTACTTC. Translated: CSARDRAGGLGTQYF.

The genes are TRBV7-9 and TRBJ2-7, with 14 bases identical to TRBD2. This CDR3 region has 15 residues. Germline lookup yields CDR1 SEHNR and CDR2 FQNEAQ (reference sequence). The trim removed 3 bases at V and 6 bases at J, leaving 4 bases unmatched. The CDR3, as DNA: TGTGCCAGCAGCTTTGGGACTAGCGGGAGCGGCGAGCAGTACTTC. It codes for CASSFGTSGSGEQYF.

The chain joins TRBV20-1 to TRBJ1-5; D remains ambiguous. The CDR3 consists of 11 residues. V lost 1 base to trimming and J lost 6 bases, with 4 bases between them. The V gene's germline CDR1 is DFQATT and CDR2 SNEGSKA (reference sequence). CDR3: CSARVGQPQHF. The CDR3 region has the DNA TGCAGTGCTAGAGTTGGTCAGCCCCAGCATTTT.

The V call is TRBV7-3, the J call TRBJ2-5; 9 nucleotides line up with TRBD1. This CDR3 is built from 14 residues. CDR1 is SGHTA and CDR2 is FQGTGA in the germline V gene. The ends lost 5 bases at V and 2 bases at J; junction bases unmatched: 3. CDR3 region: CASSATGGQETQYF. Here the CDR3 DNA reads TGTGCCAGCAGCGCGACAGGGGGACAAGAGACCCAGTACTTC.

This clonotype was seen more than once but under ten times. This chain joins TRBV6-1 and TRBJ2-3; 12 bases line up with TRBD1. V gave up 6 bases and J gave up 7 bases; unmatched junction bases: 8. Germline V CDR1 and CDR2: MNHNS, SASEGT. This CDR3 is built from 15 residues. The CDR3 sequence is CASSPGQGARYTQYF. CDR3 coding DNA: TGTGCCAGCAGCCCGGGACAGGGGGCGCGATATACGCAGTATTTT.

This clonotype was detected a few times. The rearrangement joins TRBV20-1 to TRBJ1-1; D gene ambiguous. This CDR3 has 12 residues. Germline V lookup: CDR1 DFQATT, CDR2 SNEGSKA (reference sequence). Here the CDR3 reads CTRPGSHTEAFF. The CDR3 DNA is TGCACCCGACCCGGGTCACACACTGAAGCTTTCTTT.